The 27 T cell receptor beta chains listed next were all sequenced from one sample in a study of identical twins. Each CDR3 protein gets one entry after TCRdb re-called the 5' RACE reads with MiXCR. The table records 420,000 or so distinct CDR3 sequences, 18% of them present only once. Sequenced input: naive T cells sorted from blood. The source of these receptors is a middle-aged man in good health.

This clonotype was seen more than once but under ten times. The chain is built from TRBV12-3 or TRBV12-4 and TRBJ2-3; D is unresolved. The V and J ends lost 2 bases and 7 bases respectively, with 7 bases between them. The CDR3 covers 12 residues. In DNA form, the CDR3 reads TGTGCCAGCAGTTTATTTGCCAATACGCAGTATTTT. It encodes CASSLFANTQYF.

This clonotype was seen more than once but under ten times. The chain couples TRBV6-5 to TRBJ2-1; possibly TRBD2 for D (5 bases). The CDR3 is 15 residues long. Germline CDR1 and CDR2: MNHEY and SVGAGI. Trimming stripped 2 bases from V and 0 bases from J, with 8 bases between. This CDR3 is CASSYGLASYNEQFF. CDR3 nucleotides: TGTGCCAGCAGTTACGGTCTAGCCTCCTACAATGAGCAGTTCTTC.

This clonotype occurred many times. This chain joins TRBV14 and TRBJ2-1; no clear D gene. The V and J ends lost 0 bases and 12 bases respectively, with 9 bases between them. Germline assignment: CDR1 SGHDN and CDR2 FVKESK. The CDR3 spans 12 residues. This CDR3 is CASSQEKGGQFF. CDR3 DNA sequence: TGTGCCAGCAGCCAAGAGAAGGGTGGGCAGTTCTTC.

The gene calls are TRBV24-1 and TRBJ2-3; unclear D gene. The V gene's germline CDR1 is KGHDR and CDR2 SFDVKD. Trimming removed 2 bases at V and 6 bases at J, with 2 bases between. The CDR3 runs to 11 residues. The CDR3 DNA is TGTGCCACCAGTGATTCTGATACGCAGTATTTT. It yields the protein CATSDSDTQYF.

This clonotype was recorded at least ten times. The rearrangement uses TRBV6-2 or TRBV6-3 and TRBJ2-5; TRBD1 matches at 12 bases. The CDR3 is made up of 18 amino acids. The trim removed 5 bases at V and 5 bases at J, leaving 15 bases unmatched. Per the germline V gene, CDR1 is MNHEY and CDR2 is SVGEGT. The CDR3, as DNA: TGTGCCAGCAGTCTATTAAACCGGGACAGGGGGCCTCGGGAGACCCAGTACTTC. Its protein is CASSLLNRDRGPRETQYF.

The chain couples TRBV20-1 to TRBJ2-5; 8 nucleotides line up with TRBD2. V was pared by 3 bases and J by 3 bases, with 0 bases of the junction left unmatched. Looked up from germline, CDR1 is DFQATT and CDR2 is SNEGSKA (reference sequence). The length of the CDR3 is 12 residues. DNA for the CDR3: TGCAGTGCTAGCGGGGGGGAAGAGACCCAGTACTTC. Protein sequence: CSASGGEETQYF.

This clonotype was observed a handful of times. This sequence joins TRBV20-1 and TRBJ1-5; D is uncertain. Trimming took 2 bases from V and 4 from J, leaving 12 bases between them. This CDR3 comprises 14 residues. In germline, CDR1 is DFQATT, CDR2 SNEGSKA (reference sequence). CDR3 sequence: CSARRGGRNQPQHF. CDR3 coding DNA: TGCAGTGCTAGACGGGGAGGGCGGAATCAGCCCCAGCATTTT.

The CDR3 DNA is TGTGCCAGCAGCTTTATGTCGCCAGGTAGGGATGAGCAGTTCTTC. The encoded protein is CASSFMSPGRDEQFF. The V call is TRBV11-1, the J call TRBJ2-1, with D unresolved. V was clipped by 3 bases and J by 8 bases, with 17 bases between them. Germline CDR1 is SGHAT and CDR2 is FQDESV (reference sequence). CDR3 length: 15 residues.

This clonotype was observed a few times. The chain uses TRBV4-3 and TRBJ2-5; TRBD2 matches 14 bases. The V gene's germline CDR1 is LGHNA and CDR2 YSLEER. The CDR3 contains 19 residues. Trimming at V came to 3 bases and at J to 0 bases, leaving 9 bases not matched to a gene. DNA of the CDR3: TGCGCCAGCAGCCAGGTTGGGACTAGCGGGGGCCTGTACCAAGAGACCCAGTACTTC. Translation gives CASSQVGTSGGLYQETQYF.

This clonotype was found a few times. The chain links TRBV10-3 to TRBJ2-6; no definite D call. The V gene's germline CDR1 is ENHRY and CDR2 SYGVKD. This CDR3 is built from 15 residues. V lost 0 bases and J 0 bases, leaving 3 bases between the germline ends. In nucleotides, the CDR3 is TGTGCCATCAGTGAGTCGGGCTCTGGGGCCAACGTCCTGACTTTC. Amino acids: CAISESGSGANVLTF.

The gene calls are TRBV28 and TRBJ1-2, with D uncertain. Germline V gene sequence: CDR1 MDHEN, CDR2 SYDVKM. V gave up 2 bases and J gave up 8 bases, with 12 bases separating them. The CDR3 runs 13 residues. CDR3 nucleotides: TGTGCCAGCAGTTTAGAGATCCGGCGAGGCTACACCTTC. Protein: CASSLEIRRGYTF.

This clonotype was detected a few times. The chain joins TRBV7-3 to TRBJ2-2, with no clear D. In germline, CDR1 is SGHTA, CDR2 FQGTGA. The V end lost 5 bases, the J end lost 1 base, and 8 bases lay between the germline ends. The CDR3 runs to 14 residues. For the CDR3, the DNA is TGTGCCAGCAGCCTTGGTATGAACACCGGGGAGCTGTTTTTT. This translates into CASSLGMNTGELFF.

The table lists this clonotype with a few counts. The chain uses TRBV9 and TRBJ2-3; the match to TRBD2 covers 7 bases. V lost 4 bases and J lost 5; bases outside the gene matches: 10. From germline, CDR1 is SGDLS and CDR2 YYNGEE. The CDR3 is made up of 15 amino acids. The CDR3 region has the DNA TGTGCCAGCAGCAACCAGATCGGGGGGATAGATACGCAGTATTTT. It translates to CASSNQIGGIDTQYF.

In its sample, this clonotype was seen many times. Germline and junction disagree at one end, which may indicate a read error. J is TRBJ2-2 and V is TRBV11-2; D gene uncertain. CDR3 length: 13 amino acids. The germline V gene encodes CDR1 SGHAT and CDR2 FQNNGV. The CDR3 nucleotides read TGTGCCAGCATCTTAGGGAACACCGGGGAGCTGTTTTTT. Translated: CASILGNTGELFF.

The DNA of the CDR3 is TGCGCCAGCAGCTTACGGGGAGAATCCAATCAGCCCCAGCATTTT. Translation: CASSLRGESNQPQHF. The V and J genes are TRBV5-1 and TRBJ1-5; D ambiguous. The germline V gene has CDR1 SGHRS and CDR2 YFSETQ. Trimming took 2 bases from V and 3 from J, leaving 12 bases between them. The CDR3 totals 15 residues.

This chain connects TRBV7-2 to TRBJ2-7; possible D gene TRBD2, 6 bases. With 3 bases removed from V and 2 bases from J, the gap between germline ends came to 11 bases. CDR3 length equals 14 residues. Looked up from germline, CDR1 is SGHTA and CDR2 is FQGNSA. The DNA of the CDR3 is TGTGCCAGCAGCTTTAAGAGGGAGGCCTACGAGCAGTACTTC. Translation: CASSFKREAYEQYF.

This clonotype was recorded a few times. The V gene is TRBV6-2 or TRBV6-3, the J gene TRBJ2-1; perhaps D is TRBD1 or TRBD2 (5 bases each). This CDR3 contains 13 residues. Trimming took 2 bases from V and 6 from J, leaving 8 bases between them. The germline V gene encodes CDR1 MNHEY and CDR2 SVGEGT. CDR3 amino acids: CASSYGTINEQFF. DNA for the CDR3: TGTGCCAGCAGTTACGGGACGATCAATGAGCAGTTCTTC.

This clonotype was counted at least ten times. This chain links TRBV20-1 with TRBJ2-1; D unclear. CDR3 size: 15 residues. Germline V gives CDR1 DFQATT, CDR2 SNEGSKA (reference sequence). The germline V and J ends were trimmed by 0 bases and 3 bases, with 12 bases remaining between them. The CDR3 region is CSARDRSEYYNEQFF. CDR3 coding DNA: TGCAGTGCTAGAGATCGCAGCGAGTACTACAATGAGCAGTTCTTC.

This clonotype was picked up many times. The rearrangement uses TRBV20-1 and TRBJ1-1, with D uncertain. The germline gives CDR1 DFQATT, CDR2 SNEGSKA (reference sequence). The CDR3 has 14 amino acids. Trimming stripped 5 bases from V and 4 bases from J, with 17 bases between. The CDR3 DNA reads as TGCAGTGCTGGGCGACTTGGGAAGAGCACTGAAGCTTTCTTT. This gives the protein CSAGRLGKSTEAFF.

This clonotype was observed at least ten times. The CDR3 DNA is TGTGCCATCAGTGAAAGGGCAGACTGGGGAGCTTTCTTT. Translated: CAISERADWGAFF. This chain joins TRBV10-3 and TRBJ1-1; D not resolved. This CDR3 has 13 amino acids. V was shortened by 3 bases and J by 10 bases, with 15 bases between the two germline ends. Germline assignment: CDR1 ENHRY and CDR2 SYGVKD.

The CDR3 sequence: CSVPARGGVAYGYTF. The CDR3 nucleotides are TGCAGCGTTCCTGCAAGGGGAGGGGTGGCTTACGGCTACACCTTC. This chain links TRBV29-1 with TRBJ1-2; maybe TRBD1 (5 bases). V shed 5 bases and J shed 8 bases, with 24 bases lying between them. Per the germline V gene, CDR1 is SQVTM and CDR2 is ANQGSEA. The CDR3 is made up of 15 amino acids.

The CDR3 nucleotides are TGTGCCAGCAGTTCTCAACCGGGGCCAACTAATGAAAAACTGTTTTTT. It encodes CASSSQPGPTNEKLFF. The rearrangement joins TRBV12-3 or TRBV12-4 to TRBJ1-4, with D possibly matching TRBD1 (5 bases). The CDR3 totals 16 residues. V shed 4 bases and J shed 0 bases, with 12 bases lying between them.

The chain links TRBV7-9 to TRBJ2-7; a weak D match, TRBD1 (6 bases). The CDR3 is 16 amino acids. Germline V gives CDR1 SEHNR, CDR2 FQNEAQ (reference sequence). The germline V and J ends were trimmed by 5 bases and 2 bases, with 19 bases remaining between them. The CDR3 DNA reads TGTGCCAGCAGCCCCCTTGTGGGGGCATCCCCCTACGAGCAGTACTTC. Its translation is CASSPLVGASPYEQYF.

This clonotype was counted many times. The rearrangement links TRBV6-1 to TRBJ2-1; TRBD2 matches 9 bases. From germline, CDR1 is MNHNS and CDR2 SASEGT. There are 16 residues in the CDR3. Trimming removed 3 bases from V and 3 bases from J; junction bases left unmatched: 6. The CDR3 sequence: CASSDPSGASYNEQFF. CDR3 DNA: TGTGCCAGCAGTGACCCTAGCGGGGCCAGCTACAATGAGCAGTTCTTC.

This clonotype was observed a few times. V is TRBV9 and J is TRBJ2-7; no firm D call. The V gene lost 0 bases and the J gene lost 0 bases, with 10 bases spanning the gap. This CDR3 is built from 15 residues. Per the germline V gene, CDR1 is SGDLS and CDR2 is YYNGEE. CDR3 DNA: TGTGCCAGCAGCGTAGGGGGTCAGAGCTCCTACGAGCAGTACTTC. Translating gives CASSVGGQSSYEQYF.

This clonotype was found many times. This CDR3 is CASSEFPGQPQHF. The CDR3 coding sequence is TGTGCCAGCAGTGAATTTCCGGGTCAGCCCCAGCATTTT. The chain carries TRBV25-1 and TRBJ1-5; no firm D call. Between the trimmed V and J ends, which lost 1 base and 6 bases, there was a span of 7 bases. CDR1 and CDR2 (germline): MGHDK, SYGVNS. This CDR3 contains 13 residues.

V and J are TRBV28 and TRBJ2-7; 9 nucleotides line up with TRBD1. In germline, CDR1 is MDHEN, CDR2 SYDVKM. V lost 5 bases and J lost 3; bases outside the gene matches: 11. This CDR3 is 16 amino acids long. The CDR3 loop reads CASSASGQGSLYEQYF. DNA for the CDR3: TGTGCCAGCAGTGCCTCGGGACAGGGTTCCCTCTACGAGCAGTACTTC. The entire variable domain, with the rest obtained from reference TRBV28 and TRBJ2-7, is as follows: DVKVTQSSRYLVKRTGEKVFLECVQDMDHENMFWYRQDPGLGLRLIYFSYDVKMKEKGDIPEGYSVSREKKERFSLILESASTNQTSMYLCASSASGQGSLYEQYFGPGTRLTVT.